These 9 T cell receptor beta chains were all obtained from the same sample, sequenced in a study of T cells after yellow fever vaccination. TCRdb re-derived calls from the 5' RACE reads in MiXCR, one entry per CDR3 protein. The table includes 450,000 to 550,000 distinct CDR3 sequences, 15% to 20% detected once. The sequencing used PBMCs, collected 15 days after the yellow fever booster vaccination. Receptors originate from a man aged 25-45 years who received the YFV17D yellow fever vaccine.

The rearrangement links TRBV10-3 to TRBJ2-1; D unresolved. This CDR3 is 13 amino acids long. Germline loops: CDR1 ENHRY, CDR2 SYGVKD. The V and J ends lost 6 bases and 5 bases respectively, with 11 bases between them. Here the CDR3 reads CAIRESTHNEQFF. The CDR3 nucleotides read TGTGCCATCAGAGAATCGACCCACAATGAGCAGTTCTTC.

This CDR3 is CASSVASGRGEEQFF. Here the CDR3 DNA reads TGTGCCAGCAGCGTAGCTAGCGGGAGGGGGGAGGAGCAGTTCTTC. The chain combines TRBV9 with TRBJ2-1; 12 nucleotides match TRBD2. CDR1 and CDR2 (germline): SGDLS, YYNGEE. V shed 0 bases and J 10 bases; nucleotides not matched to a gene: 5. CDR3 length: 15 residues.

This sequence joins TRBV7-8 and TRBJ1-1; D gene uncertain. Per germline, CDR1 SGHVS and CDR2 FQNEAQ. V was cut by 5 bases and J by 1 base, with 14 bases left in between. CDR3 length equals 15 residues. The DNA for the CDR3 is TGTGCCAGCAGCCGGAAAGAACTGACGAACACTGAAGCTTTCTTT. Amino acid sequence: CASSRKELTNTEAFF.

Only one count was recorded for this clonotype. The chain joins TRBV20-1 to TRBJ2-7; weak D call: TRBD2 (5 bases). The germline V gene has CDR1 DFQATT and CDR2 SNEGSKA (reference sequence). The CDR3 is 15 amino acids. V lost 0 bases and J lost 0, with 12 bases in between. In nucleotides, the CDR3 is TGCAGTGCTAGAGAATGGCGGGTGGGCTCCTACGAGCAGTACTTC. This gives the protein CSAREWRVGSYEQYF.

The chain recombines TRBV7-2 with TRBJ2-2; D remains unclear. CDR1 is SGHTA, CDR2 FQGNSA, per germline. This CDR3 spans 14 amino acids. The V end was cut by 2 bases, the J end by 2 bases, with 6 bases between. CDR3 nucleotides: TGTGCCAGCAGCTTAACACAAAACACCGGGGAGCTGTTTTTT. This encodes CASSLTQNTGELFF.

The J gene is TRBJ2-3, the V gene TRBV7-2; 12 bases are shared with TRBD1. This CDR3 is built from 15 residues. J gave up 5 bases and V 4 bases, and 4 bases lay outside the gene matches. Germline V gene lookup returns CDR1 SGHTA and CDR2 FQGNSA. CDR3 DNA sequence: TGTGCCAGCAGCTCGGGACAGGGGGCATTAGATACGCAGTATTTT. It translates to CASSSGQGALDTQYF.

This clonotype was seen a handful of times. This chain links TRBV21-1 with TRBJ2-1; the table names TRBD1, a call not compared with the DNA. TRBV21-1 is tagged as a pseudogene. The CDR3 runs 13 residues. The CDR3 is CASSKRGNNEQFF. In nucleotides, the CDR3 is TGTGCCAGCAGCAAAAGGGGAAACAATGAGCAGTTCTTC.

This clonotype showed up just a few times. This sequence joins TRBV20-1 and TRBJ2-7; TRBD1 is a possible D gene (5 bases). CDR1 and CDR2 (germline): DFQATT, SNEGSKA (reference sequence). The V and J ends lost 3 bases and 4 bases respectively, with 16 bases between them. This CDR3 region has 14 residues. CDR3 amino acids: CSASDGPRGYEQYF. Written as DNA, the CDR3 is TGCAGTGCTAGTGACGGGCCTAGGGGATACGAGCAGTACTTC.

This clonotype was observed a handful of times. The chain combines TRBV20-1 with TRBJ2-5; D gene unclear. CDR3 length: 11 residues. Between the trimmed V and J ends, which lost 5 bases and 4 bases, there was a span of 8 bases. Per the germline V gene, CDR1 is DFQATT and CDR2 is SNEGSKA (reference sequence). The CDR3 reads CSAHWGETQYF. CDR3 coding DNA: TGCAGTGCTCACTGGGGAGAGACCCAGTACTTC.